A single T cell receptor (beta chain) is shown here with its context. Germline lookup yields CDR1 LNHNV and CDR2 YYDKDF (reference sequence). CDR3 size: 15 residues. V shed 1 base and J shed 4 bases, with 13 bases lying between them. Described treatment: oral pan-JAK inhibitor, 5-10 mg twice daily. RNA extraction was followed by reverse transcription into cDNA, which acted as the sequencing template. TCRdb's copy holds only in-frame clones and misses some; the assay was immunoSEQ multiplex PCR. The sample has 180,000 or so clones; 50% to 75% are singletons. These data originate in a study of CD8+ T cells in alopecia areata.

The V call is TRBV15, the J call TRBJ2-5; tentative D call: TRBD2 (5 bases). The source material was CD4+ T cells sorted from blood, sampled at approximately week 56, from a patient treated with tofacitinib. This clonotype was sampled from a human donor with alopecia areata. The CDR3 here is CATSRVGVTGETQYF. The CDR3 nucleotides are TGTGCCACCAGCAGAGTCGGGGTCACCGGAGAGACCCAGTACTTC.